This T cell receptor beta chain was recorded in a study of identical twins. There are 14 residues in the CDR3. Germline lookup yields CDR1 SNHLY and CDR2 FYNNEI. Trimming stripped 5 bases from V and 8 bases from J, with 13 bases between. This clonotype was counted between two and nine times. One entry per CDR3 protein, called by TCRdb with MiXCR from the 5' RACE reads. Of 520,000 or so distinct CDR3 sequences listed, roughly a fifth are singletons. These data were also filed under a second study, of T cells expressing NK-cell markers. That paper adds: Roughly 1.0-8% of CD8+ T cells in roughly six donors belonged to dominant NKG2C+ clonotypes.

The chain has TRBV2 and TRBJ1-6; tentatively, D is TRBD1 (5 bases). The clonotype was recovered from a woman aged 18-29 years in good health. Sequencing was done on a sample of CD4+ T cells sorted from blood. The CDR3, as DNA: TGTGCCAGCAGTCTCCAGGGTGGCGATTCACCCCTCCACTTT. It codes for CASSLQGGDSPLHF. Full variable domain (rest looked up from reference TRBV2 and TRBJ1-6): EPEVTQTPSHQVTQMGQEVILRCVPISNHLYFYWYRQILGQKVEFLVSFYNNEISEKSEIFDDQFSVERPDGSNFTLKIRSTKLEDSAMYFCASSLQGGDSPLHFGNGTRLTVT.